This TCR beta chain was identified in a study of blood T cell repertoires in COVID-19. Across the study: The United States, Italy and Spain were the sources of the acute and convalescent COVID-19 samples. Sample material is recorded as cDNA or gDNA derived from T cells, B-cell-depleted T cells, or PBMCs.

The CDR3 sequence is 14 residues long. Trimming removed 5 bases at V and 3 bases at J, with 14 bases between. CDR1 and CDR2 (germline): MDHEN, SYDVKM. In the original processing: The assay estimated nucleated cells by amplifying reference gene primers. Assay used: immunoSEQ multiplex PCR; TCRdb lists only in-frame clones, some missing. V, J and clone size were drawn from that table, and D and trimming were deduced from the DNA. This sample yields 200,000 to 250,000 clones, of which roughly 84% are seen a single time; over 15% belongs to the top ten. Sequencing input: peripheral blood. The chain combines TRBV28 with TRBJ2-7; possibly TRBD2 for D (5 bases). The source is an elderly woman with active or convalescent COVID-19. The CDR3 loop is CASSSARGVYEQYF. DNA of the CDR3: TGTGCCAGCAGTAGCGCCCGGGGTGTCTACGAGCAGTACTTC. Looking up the rest from reference TRBV28 and TRBJ2-7 gives the full variable domain: DVKVTQSSRYLVKRTGEKVFLECVQDMDHENMFWYRQDPGLGLRLIYFSYDVKMKEKGDIPEGYSVSREKKERFSLILESASTNQTSMYLCASSSARGVYEQYFGPGTRLTVT.